The rows below give T cell receptor beta chains drawn from one sample of a study of blood T cell repertoires in COVID-19. Using immunoSEQ multiplex PCR, the repertoire was profiled, and TCRdb retains in-frame clones only, with some absent. In the table there are a few hundred thousand clones, about 88% of which are singletons. The specimen sequenced was peripheral blood. The receptors derive from a man in his 60s with acute or convalescent COVID-19. Each CDR3 is given with its conserved first and last residue. The D gene is left open where the match is weak. The size entry is marked missing in some rows and otherwise reads once, few, many or a size class.

TRBJ1-1 | TRBV28 | NA | NA | CASSETGWAEAFF | TGTGCCAGCAGTGAAACAGGGTGGGCTGAAGCTTTCTTT
TRBJ2-1 | TRBV3-1/TRBV3-2 | NA | NA | CASSQVRAIKSYNEQFF | TGTGCCAGCAGCCAAGTCAGGGCGATTAAGTCCTACAATGAGCAGTTCTTC
TRBJ1-1 | TRBV6-2/TRBV6-3 | TRBD1 | NA | CASSSGGGRVKNEAFF | TGTGCCAGCAGTTCAGGAGGGGGCAGGGTAAAGAATGAAGCTTTCTTT
TRBJ2-3 | TRBV4-3 | TRBD2 | NA | CASSPSRGGGDYTQYF | TGCGCCAGCAGCCCTAGCCGGGGCGGGGGGGACTATACGCAGTATTTT
TRBJ2-7 | TRBV5-4 | TRBD1 | NA | CASSFDRDRLREQYF | TGTGCCAGCAGCTTCGACCGGGACAGGCTGCGAGAGCAGTACTTC
TRBJ1-3 | TRBV18 | NA | NA | CASSPEHETTGNTIYF | TGTGCCAGCTCACCCGAACACGAAACGACTGGAAACACCATATATTTT
TRBJ2-1 | TRBV18 | TRBD2 | NA | CASSPPGRGDRYNEQFF | TGTGCCAGCTCACCACCGGGGCGGGGGGACCGATACAATGAGCAGTTCTTC
TRBJ1-1 | TRBV13 | NA | NA | CASSLLSPTEAFF | TGTGCCAGCAGCTTATTGAGCCCCACTGAAGCTTTCTTT
TRBJ1-1 | TRBV19 | TRBD1 | once | CASKTGLLESEAFF | TGTGCCAGTAAGACAGGGCTATTAGAGTCTGAAGCTTTCTTT
TRBJ1-1 | TRBV29-1 | NA | NA | CSVGGPGNTEAFF | TGCAGCGTGGGGGGTCCGGGGAACACTGAAGCTTTCTTT
TRBJ2-7 | TRBV5-1 | NA | once | CASSLVPGVASYEQYF | TGCGCCAGCAGCTTGGTGCCCGGGGTCGCCTCCTACGAGCAGTACTTC
TRBJ1-6 | TRBV19 | TRBD1 | NA | CASSTIDRVNSPLHF | TGTGCCAGTAGCACCATTGACAGGGTAAATTCACCCCTCCACTTT
TRBJ2-3 | TRBV6-5 | NA | once | CASSYSGGVKGGEYF | TGTGCCAGCAGTTACTCGGGAGGGGTGAAGGGGGGAGAGTATTTT
TRBJ2-1 | TRBV7-9 | TRBD2 | NA | CASRPAGDEQFF | TGTGCCAGCCGCCCAGCGGGAGATGAGCAGTTCTTC
TRBJ2-7 | TRBV12-5 | TRBD1 | NA | CASGGTGGAYEQYF | TGTGCTAGTGGGGGGACAGGTGGGGCCTACGAGCAGTACTTC
TRBJ1-1 | TRBV6-5 | NA | NA | CASTKVRNTEAFF | TGTGCCAGCACCAAAGTCAGGAACACTGAAGCTTTCTTT
TRBJ2-1 | TRBV9 | NA | NA | CASSVQGTQHNNEQFF | TGTGCCAGCAGCGTACAGGGGACACAGCACAACAATGAGCAGTTCTTC
TRBJ1-2 | TRBV21-1 | NA | NA | CASSPCRSSGQIEGYTF | TGTGCCAGCAGTCCCTGTCGATCGTCGGGACAGATCGAGGGCTACACCTTC
TRBJ2-3 | TRBV7-2 | TRBD1 | NA | CASSLGGQGAQDTQYF | TGTGCCAGCAGCTTAGGTGGACAGGGGGCTCAGGATACGCAGTATTTT
TRBJ2-1 | TRBV25-1 | NA | NA | CASSELNEQFF | TGTGCCAGCAGTGAATTAAATGAGCAGTTCTTC
TRBJ2-1 | TRBV14 | TRBD2 | NA | CASSQVWGRLAGESEQFF | TGTGCCAGCAGCCAAGTATGGGGCAGACTAGCGGGGGAGAGTGAGCAGTTCTTC
TRBJ2-5 | TRBV2 | TRBD2 | NA | CASSLTSGDSQTQYF | TGTGCCAGCAGCCTTACTAGCGGGGACTCGCAGACCCAGTACTTC
TRBJ1-1 | TRBV6-5 | NA | NA | CASSYRQVSGGTEAFF | TGTGCCAGCAGTTACCGACAGGTTAGCGGGGGCACTGAAGCTTTCTTT
TRBJ1-4 | TRBV7-9 | TRBD1 | NA | CASSHRTGEGEKLFF | TGTGCCAGCAGCCACCGGACAGGGGAAGGGGAAAAACTGTTTTTT
TRBJ2-7 | TRBV6-6 | NA | NA | CASSYSSREVYEQYF | TGTGCCAGCAGTTACTCGAGCAGGGAGGTCTACGAGCAGTACTTC
TRBJ2-5 | TRBV3-1/TRBV3-2 | TRBD2 | NA | CASSYGRLPGLELRERGETQYF | TGTGCCAGCAGCTACGGTCGACTCCCGGGACTAGAATTAAGGGAAAGGGGAGAGACCCAGTACTTC
TRBJ2-7 | TRBV4-1 | NA | NA | CASSQDAPGFEIYEQYF | TGCGCCAGCAGCCAAGATGCCCCAGGGTTTGAGATCTACGAGCAGTACTTC
TRBJ2-2 | TRBV7-8 | NA | once | CASSTYRVANTGELFF | TGTGCCAGCAGCACCTACAGGGTCGCGAACACCGGGGAGCTGTTTTTT
TRBJ1-2 | TRBV6-5 | NA | NA | CASPTGQGNYGYTF | TGTGCCAGCCCCACGGGCCAGGGTAACTATGGCTACACCTTC
TRBJ1-6 | TRBV6-6 | NA | NA | CASVLQFPDSPLHF | TGTGCCAGCGTCCTACAGTTTCCGGATTCACCCCTCCACTTT
TRBJ1-6 | TRBV4-1 | TRBD1 | NA | CASSQATGLGSYNSPLHF | TGCGCCAGCAGCCAAGCGACAGGGTTAGGATCCTATAATTCACCCCTCCACTTT
TRBJ1-2 | TRBV29-1 | NA | NA | CSVGSGIGYTF | TGCAGCGTCGGGAGTGGAATTGGCTACACCTTC
TRBJ2-3 | TRBV5-8 | TRBD2 | NA | CASRSTGTSSPTDTQYF | TGTGCCAGCAGGTCCACCGGGACTAGTAGCCCCACAGATACGCAGTATTTT
TRBJ1-5 | TRBV27 | NA | NA | CASSLRGKGSNQPQHF | TGTGCCAGCAGTTTAAGGGGGAAGGGAAGCAATCAGCCCCAGCATTTT
TRBJ1-2 | TRBV2 | TRBD1 | NA | CASRERQGGYGYTF | TGTGCCAGCAGGGAGAGACAGGGGGGCTATGGCTACACCTTC
TRBJ2-3 | TRBV19 | NA | NA | CASSIRGDTQYF | TGTGCCAGTAGTATACGGGGAGATACGCAGTATTTT
TRBJ1-2 | TRBV2 | NA | NA | CASSDPANYGYTF | TGTGCCAGCAGTGACCCAGCTAACTATGGCTACACCTTC
TRBJ2-3 | TRBV2 | TRBD2 | NA | CASSEGGGIDTQYF | TGTGCCAGCAGTGAGGGCGGGGGTATAGATACGCAGTATTTT
TRBJ1-4 | TRBV18 | NA | NA | CASRGTSLDEKLFF | TGTGCCAGTCGCGGGACCTCTCTGGATGAAAAACTGTTTTTT
TRBJ1-6 | TRBV5-1 | TRBD1 | NA | CASSHNTGDPGSPLHF | TGCGCCAGCAGCCATAATACAGGGGACCCGGGGTCACCCCTCCACTTT
TRBJ2-1 | TRBV7-3 | NA | NA | CASSLRSEAESSYNEQFF | TGTGCCAGCAGCTTACGATCCGAAGCGGAAAGCTCCTACAATGAGCAGTTCTTC
TRBJ1-4 | TRBV15 | TRBD1 | NA | CATSGGTETATNEKLFF | TGTGCCACCAGCGGCGGGACAGAGACAGCAACTAATGAAAAACTGTTTTTT
TRBJ1-5 | TRBV6-5 | NA | NA | CASRIQVPEPQHF | TGTGCCAGCAGGATACAGGTCCCCGAGCCCCAGCATTTT
TRBJ1-2 | TRBV28 | TRBD1 | NA | CASSKQGRRGGYTF | TGTGCCAGCAGTAAACAGGGGCGCAGGGGAGGCTACACCTTC
TRBJ1-1 | TRBV28 | TRBD1 | NA | CASSLPGQGEAFF | TGTGCCAGCAGTCTACCGGGACAGGGTGAAGCTTTCTTT
TRBJ2-5 | TRBV7-2 | TRBD2 | NA | CASSQIAGVQETQYF | TGTGCCAGCAGCCAAATAGCGGGGGTCCAAGAGACCCAGTACTTC
TRBJ1-2 | TRBV6-5 | TRBD1 | few | CASSYGRGRYGYTF | TGTGCCAGCAGTTACGGCAGGGGGCGATATGGCTACACCTTC
TRBJ2-2 | TRBV5-6 | NA | NA | CASSTTRVSNTGELFF | TGTGCCAGCAGCACTACTAGGGTTTCGAACACCGGGGAGCTGTTTTTT
TRBJ2-2 | TRBV4-2 | NA | NA | CASSQDTSTSGTGELFF | TGTGCCAGCAGCCAAGACACGTCCACCTCGGGAACCGGGGAGCTGTTTTTT
TRBJ2-7 | TRBV19 | TRBD2 | medium-sized | CASSKAGTSYEQYF | TGTGCCAGTAGTAAAGCGGGGACCTCCTACGAGCAGTACTTC
TRBJ2-4 | TRBV19 | TRBD1 | NA | CASSIVFGTGSLGAKNIQYF | TGTGCCAGTAGTATAGTATTCGGGACAGGGTCTTTGGGGGCCAAAAACATTCAGTACTTC
TRBJ2-5 | TRBV7-9 | NA | NA | CASSPSGTAYQETQYF | TGTGCCAGCAGCCCGAGCGGAACGGCGTACCAAGAGACCCAGTACTTC
TRBJ2-4 | TRBV19 | TRBD2 | once | CASSILAATKNIQYF | TGTGCCAGTAGTATCCTAGCGGCCACCAAAAACATTCAGTACTTC
TRBJ2-5 | TRBV29-1 | TRBD2 | NA | CSVTGLAGGRETQYF | TGCAGCGTTACCGGACTAGCGGGGGGCCGGGAGACCCAGTACTTC
TRBJ1-1 | TRBV5-1 | TRBD1 | NA | CASSAGTGNTEAFF | TGCGCCAGCAGCGCCGGGACAGGGAACACTGAAGCTTTCTTT
TRBJ1-2 | TRBV2 | NA | NA | CASRLDGANYGYTF | TGTGCCTCCAGACTTGACGGAGCTAACTATGGCTACACCTTC
TRBJ2-3 | TRBV5-1 | TRBD2 | NA | CASSLRTSGDTQYF | TGCGCCAGCAGCCTAAGGACTAGCGGAGATACGCAGTATTTT
TRBJ2-5 | TRBV28 | NA | once | CASSLPAGGETQYF | TGTGCCAGCAGTTTACCCGCCGGAGGAGAGACCCAGTACTTC
TRBJ1-2 | TRBV5-1 | TRBD1 | NA | CASSLPGGNYGYTF | TGCGCCAGCAGCTTGCCAGGGGGAAACTATGGCTACACCTTC